The present entry profiles one TCR beta chain with its context. The target antigen is unknown. These data belong to a study of OX40 agonist ivuxolimab in advanced cancers. Trimming removed 4 bases at V and 5 bases at J, with 8 bases between. This CDR3 contains 12 residues. Looked up from germline, CDR1 is MDHEN and CDR2 is SYDVKM. Study-wide results and caveats: Fewer expanded clones were found on average in CD4+ than in CD8+ T cells.

Sequencing was performed with immunoSEQ multiplex PCR; in TCRdb, only in-frame clones are kept and a portion is missing. The sample has about 38,000 clones, around four fifths seen once. This chain uses TRBV28 with TRBJ1-2; maybe TRBD1 (6 bases). The specimen comprised CD4+ or CD8+ T cells sorted from blood, sampled in a trial of the OX40 agonist ivuxolimab. The receptor comes from an adult with an advanced solid tumor such as melanoma, head and neck, liver or kidney cancer. The CDR3, as DNA: TGTGCCAGCAGTTGGCAGGGGTATGGCTACACCTTC. Translating it yields CASSWQGYGYTF.